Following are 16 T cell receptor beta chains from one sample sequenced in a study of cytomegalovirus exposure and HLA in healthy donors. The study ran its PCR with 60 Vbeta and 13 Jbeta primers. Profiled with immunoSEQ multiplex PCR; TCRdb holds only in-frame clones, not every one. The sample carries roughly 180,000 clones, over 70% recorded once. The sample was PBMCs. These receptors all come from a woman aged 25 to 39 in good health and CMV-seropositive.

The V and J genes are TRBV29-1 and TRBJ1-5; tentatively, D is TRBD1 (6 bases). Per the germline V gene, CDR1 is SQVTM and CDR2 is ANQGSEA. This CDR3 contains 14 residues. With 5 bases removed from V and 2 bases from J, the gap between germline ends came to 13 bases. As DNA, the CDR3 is TGCAGCGTTCGACAGGCCGTGGGCAATCAGCCCCAGCATTTT. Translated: CSVRQAVGNQPQHF.

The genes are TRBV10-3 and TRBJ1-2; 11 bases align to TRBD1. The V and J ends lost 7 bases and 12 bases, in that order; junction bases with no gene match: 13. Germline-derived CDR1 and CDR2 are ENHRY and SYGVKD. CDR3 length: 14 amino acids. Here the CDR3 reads CAITQDRGRSADTF. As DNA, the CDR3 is TGTGCCATCACTCAGGACAGGGGGCGTTCCGCGGACACCTTC.

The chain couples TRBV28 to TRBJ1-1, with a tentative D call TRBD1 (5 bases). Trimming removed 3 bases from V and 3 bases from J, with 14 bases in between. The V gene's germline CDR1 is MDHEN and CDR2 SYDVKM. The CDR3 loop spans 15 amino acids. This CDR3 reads CASSFAPGWDTEAFF. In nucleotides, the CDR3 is TGTGCCAGCAGTTTCGCGCCAGGGTGGGACACTGAAGCTTTCTTT.

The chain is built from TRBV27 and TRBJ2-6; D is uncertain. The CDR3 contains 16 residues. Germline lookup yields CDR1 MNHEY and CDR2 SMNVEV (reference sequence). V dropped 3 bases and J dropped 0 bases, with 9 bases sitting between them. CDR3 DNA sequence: TGTGCCAGCAGTTTGGTTTACAGCTCTGGGGCCAACGTCCTGACTTTC. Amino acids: CASSLVYSSGANVLTF.

The CDR3 sequence is CASSVDRVSGAYNEQFF. Here the CDR3 DNA reads TGCGCCAGCAGCGTAGACAGGGTGTCGGGTGCCTACAATGAGCAGTTCTTC. The chain carries TRBV5-1 and TRBJ2-1; 7 nucleotides match TRBD1. The CDR3 contains 17 residues. Germline CDR1 and CDR2: SGHRS and YFSETQ. J lost 2 bases, V lost 4 bases, and 12 bases had no gene match.

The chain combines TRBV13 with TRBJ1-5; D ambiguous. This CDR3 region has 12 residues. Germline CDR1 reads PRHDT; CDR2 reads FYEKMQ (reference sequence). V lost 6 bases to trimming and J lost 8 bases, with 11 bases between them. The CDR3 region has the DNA TGTGCCAGCAGTCTCGGAGGTAAGCCCCAGCATTTT. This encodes CASSLGGKPQHF.

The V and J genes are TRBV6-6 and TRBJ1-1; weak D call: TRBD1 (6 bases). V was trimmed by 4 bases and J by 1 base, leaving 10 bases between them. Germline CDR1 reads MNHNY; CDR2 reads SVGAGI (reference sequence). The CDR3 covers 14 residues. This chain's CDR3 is CASSSGVPNTEAFF. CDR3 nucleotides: TGTGCCAGCAGTTCAGGGGTCCCGAACACTGAAGCTTTCTTT.

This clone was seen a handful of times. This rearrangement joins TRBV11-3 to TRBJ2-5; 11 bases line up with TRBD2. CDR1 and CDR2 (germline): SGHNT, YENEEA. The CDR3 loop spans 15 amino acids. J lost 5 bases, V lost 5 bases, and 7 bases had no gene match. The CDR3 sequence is CASSTTSGRIETQYF. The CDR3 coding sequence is TGTGCCAGCAGCACTACTAGCGGGAGAATTGAGACCCAGTACTTC.

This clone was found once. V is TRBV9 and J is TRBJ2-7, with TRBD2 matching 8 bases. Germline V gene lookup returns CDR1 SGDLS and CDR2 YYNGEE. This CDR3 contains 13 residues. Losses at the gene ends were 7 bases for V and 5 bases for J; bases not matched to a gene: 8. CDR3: CASGREGGNEQYF. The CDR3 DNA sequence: TGTGCCAGCGGCCGGGAGGGGGGAAACGAGCAGTACTTC.

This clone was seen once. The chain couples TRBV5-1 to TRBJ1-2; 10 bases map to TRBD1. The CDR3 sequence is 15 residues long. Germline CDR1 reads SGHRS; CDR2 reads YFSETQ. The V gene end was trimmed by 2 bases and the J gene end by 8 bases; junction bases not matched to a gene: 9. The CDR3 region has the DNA TGCGCCAGCAGCTTTACCGGGACAGGGGTCGGAGGCTACACCTTC. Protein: CASSFTGTGVGGYTF.

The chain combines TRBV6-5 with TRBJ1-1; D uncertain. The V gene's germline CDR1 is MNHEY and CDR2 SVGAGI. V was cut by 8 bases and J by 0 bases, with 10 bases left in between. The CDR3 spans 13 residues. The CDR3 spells CASCMTLNTEAFF. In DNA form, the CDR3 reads TGTGCCAGCTGTATGACACTGAACACTGAAGCTTTCTTT.

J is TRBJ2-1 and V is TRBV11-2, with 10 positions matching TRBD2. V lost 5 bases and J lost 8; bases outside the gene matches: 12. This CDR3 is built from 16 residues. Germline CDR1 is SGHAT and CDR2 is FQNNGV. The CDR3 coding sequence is TGTGCCAGCAGCCCTAGGAGGCTAGCGGGAGCGGATGAGCAGTTCTTC. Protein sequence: CASSPRRLAGADEQFF.

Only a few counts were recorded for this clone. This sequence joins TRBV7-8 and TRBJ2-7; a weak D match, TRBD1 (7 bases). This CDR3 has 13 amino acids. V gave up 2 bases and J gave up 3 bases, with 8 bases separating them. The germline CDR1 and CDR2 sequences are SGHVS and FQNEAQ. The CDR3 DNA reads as TGTGCCAGCAGCTTACAGGGGGGCTACGAGCAGTACTTC. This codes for CASSLQGGYEQYF.

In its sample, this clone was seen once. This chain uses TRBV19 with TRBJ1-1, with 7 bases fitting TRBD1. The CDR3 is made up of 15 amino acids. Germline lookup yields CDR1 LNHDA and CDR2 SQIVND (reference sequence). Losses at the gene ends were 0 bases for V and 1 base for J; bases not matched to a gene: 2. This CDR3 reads CASSIDGTENTEAFF. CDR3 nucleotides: TGTGCCAGTAGTATAGATGGGACAGAGAACACTGAAGCTTTCTTT.

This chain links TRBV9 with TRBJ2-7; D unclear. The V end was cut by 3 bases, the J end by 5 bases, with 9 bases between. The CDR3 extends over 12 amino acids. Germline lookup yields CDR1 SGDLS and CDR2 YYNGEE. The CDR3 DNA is TGTGCCAGCAGCGAAGGTGGGCACGAGCAGTACTTC. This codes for CASSEGGHEQYF.

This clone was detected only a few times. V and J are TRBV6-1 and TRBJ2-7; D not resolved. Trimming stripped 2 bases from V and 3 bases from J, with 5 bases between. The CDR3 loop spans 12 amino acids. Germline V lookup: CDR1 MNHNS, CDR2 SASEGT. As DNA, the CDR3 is TGTGCCAGCAGTGAAATCGGCTACGAGCAGTACTTC. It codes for CASSEIGYEQYF.